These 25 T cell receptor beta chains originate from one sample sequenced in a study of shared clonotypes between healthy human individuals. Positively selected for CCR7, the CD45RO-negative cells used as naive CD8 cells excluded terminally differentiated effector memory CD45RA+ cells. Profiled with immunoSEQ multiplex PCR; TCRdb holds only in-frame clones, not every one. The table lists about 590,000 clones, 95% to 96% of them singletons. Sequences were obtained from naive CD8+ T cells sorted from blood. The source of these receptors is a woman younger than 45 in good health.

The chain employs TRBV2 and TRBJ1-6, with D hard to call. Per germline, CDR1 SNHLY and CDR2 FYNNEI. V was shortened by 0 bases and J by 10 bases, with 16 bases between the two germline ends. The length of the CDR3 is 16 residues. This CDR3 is CASSEARWRGPSPLHF. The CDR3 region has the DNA TGTGCCAGCAGTGAAGCGAGGTGGAGAGGGCCCTCACCCCTCCACTTT.

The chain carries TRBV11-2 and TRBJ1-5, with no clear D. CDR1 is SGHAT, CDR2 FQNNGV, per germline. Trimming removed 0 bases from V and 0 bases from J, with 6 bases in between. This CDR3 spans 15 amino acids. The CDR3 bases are TGTGCCAGCAGCTTAGATGGGTTTAGCAATCAGCCCCAGCATTTT. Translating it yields CASSLDGFSNQPQHF.

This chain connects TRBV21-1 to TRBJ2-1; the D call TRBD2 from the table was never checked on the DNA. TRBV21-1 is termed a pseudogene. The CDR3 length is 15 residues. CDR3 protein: CASSKATSGRNEQFF. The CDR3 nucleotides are TGTGCCAGCAGCAAAGCCACTAGCGGGAGGAATGAGCAGTTCTTC.

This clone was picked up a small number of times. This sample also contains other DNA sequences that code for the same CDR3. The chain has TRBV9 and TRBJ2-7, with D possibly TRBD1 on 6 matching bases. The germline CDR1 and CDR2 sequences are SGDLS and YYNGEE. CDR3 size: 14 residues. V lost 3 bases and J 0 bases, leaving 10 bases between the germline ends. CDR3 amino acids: CASSAGDGSYEQYF. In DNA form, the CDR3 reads TGTGCCAGCAGCGCAGGGGACGGCTCCTACGAGCAGTACTTC.

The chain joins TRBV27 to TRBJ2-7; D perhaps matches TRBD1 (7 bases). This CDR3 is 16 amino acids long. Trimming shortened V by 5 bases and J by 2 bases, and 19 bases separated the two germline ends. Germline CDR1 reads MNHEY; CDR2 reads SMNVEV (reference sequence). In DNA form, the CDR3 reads TGTGCCAGCAGTCCTGGGCAGGGGGGTCCCCCCTACGAGCAGTACTTC. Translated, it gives CASSPGQGGPPYEQYF.

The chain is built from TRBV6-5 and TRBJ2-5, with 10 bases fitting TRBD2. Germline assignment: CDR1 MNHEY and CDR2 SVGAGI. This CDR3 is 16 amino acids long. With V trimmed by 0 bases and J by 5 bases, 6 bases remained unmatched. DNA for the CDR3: TGTGCCAGCAGTTACTCCAGCGGGAGGGCCAGTGAGACCCAGTACTTC. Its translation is CASSYSSGRASETQYF.

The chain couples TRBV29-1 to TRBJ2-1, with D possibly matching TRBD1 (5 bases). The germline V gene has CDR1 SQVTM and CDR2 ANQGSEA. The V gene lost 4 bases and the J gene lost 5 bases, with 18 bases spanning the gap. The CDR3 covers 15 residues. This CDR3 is CSVGTFRAQDNEQFF. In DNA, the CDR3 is TGCAGCGTTGGGACCTTCAGGGCCCAGGACAATGAGCAGTTCTTC.

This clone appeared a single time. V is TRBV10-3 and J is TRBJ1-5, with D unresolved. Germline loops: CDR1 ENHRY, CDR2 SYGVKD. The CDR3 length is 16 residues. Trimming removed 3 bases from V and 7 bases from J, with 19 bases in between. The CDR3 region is CAISEREAGGNQPQHF. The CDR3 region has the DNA TGTGCCATCAGTGAAAGAGAGGCAGGAGGGAACCAGCCCCAGCATTTT.

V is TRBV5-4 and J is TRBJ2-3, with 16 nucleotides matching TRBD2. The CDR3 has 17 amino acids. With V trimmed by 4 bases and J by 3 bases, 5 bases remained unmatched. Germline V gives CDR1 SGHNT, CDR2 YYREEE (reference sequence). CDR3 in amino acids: CASSPGLAGGRTDTQYF. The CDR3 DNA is TGTGCCAGCAGCCCGGGACTAGCGGGAGGGAGAACAGATACGCAGTATTTT.

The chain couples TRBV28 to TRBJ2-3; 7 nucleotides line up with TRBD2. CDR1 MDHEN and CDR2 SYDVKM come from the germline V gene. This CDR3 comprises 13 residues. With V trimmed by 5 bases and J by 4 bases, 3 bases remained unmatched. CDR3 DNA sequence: TGTGCCAGCAGTGGGAGGGTGGCAGATACGCAGTATTTT. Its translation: CASSGRVADTQYF.

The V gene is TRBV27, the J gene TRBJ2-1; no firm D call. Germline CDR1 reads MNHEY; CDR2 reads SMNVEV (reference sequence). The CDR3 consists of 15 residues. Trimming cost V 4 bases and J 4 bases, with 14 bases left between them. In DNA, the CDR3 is TGTGCCAGCAGTTACCGACCCGGCCAGTACAATGAGCAGTTCTTC. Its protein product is CASSYRPGQYNEQFF.

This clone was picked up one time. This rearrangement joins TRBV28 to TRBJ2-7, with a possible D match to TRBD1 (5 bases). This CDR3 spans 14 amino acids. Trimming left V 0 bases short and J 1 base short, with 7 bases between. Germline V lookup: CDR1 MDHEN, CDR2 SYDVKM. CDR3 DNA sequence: TGTGCCAGCAGTTTATGGGCAGGGTCCTACGAGCAGTACTTC. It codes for CASSLWAGSYEQYF.

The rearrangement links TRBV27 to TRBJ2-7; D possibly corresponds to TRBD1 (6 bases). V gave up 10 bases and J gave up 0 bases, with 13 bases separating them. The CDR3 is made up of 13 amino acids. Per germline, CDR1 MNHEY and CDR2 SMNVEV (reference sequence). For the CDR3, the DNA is TGTGCCACCCGGTTAGGGGGCTCCTACGAGCAGTACTTC. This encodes CATRLGGSYEQYF.

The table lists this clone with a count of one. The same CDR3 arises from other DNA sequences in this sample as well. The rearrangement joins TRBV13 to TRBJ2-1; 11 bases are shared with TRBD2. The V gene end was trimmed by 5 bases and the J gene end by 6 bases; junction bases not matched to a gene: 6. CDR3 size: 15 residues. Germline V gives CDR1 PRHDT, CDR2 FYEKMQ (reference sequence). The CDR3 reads CASSAGTSGFNEQFF. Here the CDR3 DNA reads TGTGCCAGCAGCGCCGGGACTAGCGGATTCAATGAGCAGTTCTTC.

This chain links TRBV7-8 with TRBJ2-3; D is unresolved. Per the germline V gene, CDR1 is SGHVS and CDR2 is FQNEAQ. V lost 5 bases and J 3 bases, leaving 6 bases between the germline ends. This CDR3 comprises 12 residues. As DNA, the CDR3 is TGTGCCAGCAGCCTCCAAACAGATACGCAGTATTTT. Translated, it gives CASSLQTDTQYF. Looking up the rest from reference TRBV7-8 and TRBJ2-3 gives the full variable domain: GAGVSQSPRYKVAKRGQDVALRCDPISGHVSLFWYQQALGQGPEFLTYFQNEAQLDKSGLPSDRFFAERPEGSVSTLKIQRTQQEDSAVYLCASSLQTDTQYFGPGTRLTVL.

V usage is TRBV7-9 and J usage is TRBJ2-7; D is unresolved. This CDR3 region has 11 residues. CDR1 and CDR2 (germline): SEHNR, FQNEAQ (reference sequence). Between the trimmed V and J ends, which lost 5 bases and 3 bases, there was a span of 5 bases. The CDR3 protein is CASSAIYEQYF. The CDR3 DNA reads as TGTGCCAGCAGCGCCATCTACGAGCAGTACTTC. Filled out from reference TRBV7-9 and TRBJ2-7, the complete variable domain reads DTGVSQNPRHKITKRGQNVTFRCDPISEHNRLYWYRQTLGQGPEFLTYFQNEAQLEKSRLLSDRFSAERPKGSFSTLEIQRTEQGDSAMYLCASSAIYEQYFGPGTRLTVT.

The CDR3 nucleotides read TGTGCCAGCAGGACCCGGGGACAGGAACCCTATGGCTACACCTTC. It is translated as CASRTRGQEPYGYTF. The chain carries TRBV6-1 and TRBJ1-2; 8 bases match TRBD1. This CDR3 region has 15 residues. V lost 6 bases to trimming and J lost 4 bases; unmatched junction nucleotides: 10. Germline V gene lookup returns CDR1 MNHNS and CDR2 SASEGT.

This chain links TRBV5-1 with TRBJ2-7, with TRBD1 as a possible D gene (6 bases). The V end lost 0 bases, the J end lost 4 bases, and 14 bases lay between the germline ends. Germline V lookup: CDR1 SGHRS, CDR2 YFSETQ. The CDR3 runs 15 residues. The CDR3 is CASSLETGDRYEQYF. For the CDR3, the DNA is TGCGCCAGCAGCTTGGAGACAGGTGATAGGTACGAGCAGTACTTC.

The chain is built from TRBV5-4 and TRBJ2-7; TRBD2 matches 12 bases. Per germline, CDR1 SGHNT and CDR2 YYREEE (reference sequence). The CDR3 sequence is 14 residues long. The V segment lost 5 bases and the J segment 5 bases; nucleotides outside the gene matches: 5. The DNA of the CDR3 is TGTGCCAGCAGTCCGACTAGCGGGAGAGACGAGCAGTACTTC. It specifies CASSPTSGRDEQYF.

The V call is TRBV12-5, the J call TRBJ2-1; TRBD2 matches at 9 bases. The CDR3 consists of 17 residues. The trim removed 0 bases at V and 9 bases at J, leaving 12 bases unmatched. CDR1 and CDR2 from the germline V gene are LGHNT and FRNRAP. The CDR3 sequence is CASGLVAVAGAFIEQFF. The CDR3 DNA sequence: TGTGCTAGTGGTTTGGTAGCTGTAGCGGGAGCATTCATTGAGCAGTTCTTC.

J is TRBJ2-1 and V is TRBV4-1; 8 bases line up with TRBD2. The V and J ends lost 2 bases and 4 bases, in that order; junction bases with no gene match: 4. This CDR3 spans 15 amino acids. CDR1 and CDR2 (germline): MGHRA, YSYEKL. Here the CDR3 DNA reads TGCGCCAGCAGCCAAACTAGCGGCGTATACAATGAGCAGTTCTTC. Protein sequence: CASSQTSGVYNEQFF.

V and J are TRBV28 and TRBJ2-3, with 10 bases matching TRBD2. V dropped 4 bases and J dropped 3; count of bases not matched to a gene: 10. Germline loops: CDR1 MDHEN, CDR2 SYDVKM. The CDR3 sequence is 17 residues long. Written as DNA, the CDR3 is TGTGCCAGCAGTTCGGCCGGGACTAGCGATTATACAGATACGCAGTATTTT. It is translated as CASSSAGTSDYTDTQYF.

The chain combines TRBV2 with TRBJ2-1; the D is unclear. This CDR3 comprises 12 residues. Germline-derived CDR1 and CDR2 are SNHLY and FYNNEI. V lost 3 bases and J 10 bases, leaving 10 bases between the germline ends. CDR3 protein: CASSETSAEQFF. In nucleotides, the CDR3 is TGTGCCAGCAGTGAGACGAGTGCGGAGCAGTTCTTC.

In DNA, the CDR3 is TGTGCCAGCAGTTTAGGGACTAGCGCTTACGAGCAGTACTTC. This sequence encodes CASSLGTSAYEQYF. The chain is built from TRBV27 and TRBJ2-5; the match to TRBD2 covers 10 bases. The DNA end is more similar to TRBJ2-7, so the J call may be wrong. CDR3 length: 14 amino acids. Germline assignment: CDR1 MNHEY and CDR2 SMNVEV (reference sequence).

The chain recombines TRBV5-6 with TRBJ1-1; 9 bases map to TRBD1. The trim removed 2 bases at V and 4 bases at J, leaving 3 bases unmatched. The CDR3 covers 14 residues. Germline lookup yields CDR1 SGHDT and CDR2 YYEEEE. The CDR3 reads CASSLGTGPTEAFF. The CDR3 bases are TGTGCCAGCAGCTTAGGGACAGGGCCCACTGAAGCTTTCTTT.